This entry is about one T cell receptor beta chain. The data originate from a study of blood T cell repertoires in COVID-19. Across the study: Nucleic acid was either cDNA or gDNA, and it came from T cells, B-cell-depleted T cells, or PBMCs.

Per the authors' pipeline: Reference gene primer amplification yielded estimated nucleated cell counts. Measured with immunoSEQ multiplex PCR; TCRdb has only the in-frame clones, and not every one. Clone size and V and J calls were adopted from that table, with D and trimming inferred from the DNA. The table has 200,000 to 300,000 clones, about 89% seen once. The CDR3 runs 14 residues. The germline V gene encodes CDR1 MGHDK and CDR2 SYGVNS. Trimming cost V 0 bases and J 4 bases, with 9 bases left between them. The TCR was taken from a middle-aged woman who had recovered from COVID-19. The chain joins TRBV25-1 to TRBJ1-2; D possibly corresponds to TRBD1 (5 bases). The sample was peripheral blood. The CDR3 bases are TGTGCCAGCAGTGAATATGCCGGGGGCTATGGCTACACCTTC. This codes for CASSEYAGGYGYTF.